This TCR beta chain was identified during a study of OX40 agonist ivuxolimab in advanced cancers. Study-wide context: Intravenous ivuxolimab at 0.01 to 10 mg/kg was given to patients every 2 weeks. Three patients got partial responses; one had hepatocellular carcinoma and two had cutaneous melanoma.

The CDR3 covers 13 residues. With 7 bases removed from V and 8 bases from J, the gap between germline ends came to 16 bases. Germline V CDR1 and CDR2: LGHNA, YNFKEQ. A note on this clone: Its target is not known.

Study observations and caveats: There was clonal expansion of CD4+ and CD8+ blood T cells by week 6 at 0.1 to 3.0 mg/kg.

Sequencing was performed with immunoSEQ multiplex PCR; in TCRdb, only in-frame clones are kept and a portion is missing. This table has tens of thousands of clones, about 91% appearing once. This specimen was CD4+ or CD8+ T cells sorted from blood, taken in a trial of the OX40 agonist ivuxolimab. This chain connects TRBV4-2 to TRBJ2-3; D possibly matches TRBD1 or TRBD2 (5 bases each). The TCR originated in an adult with an advanced solid tumor such as melanoma, head and neck, liver or kidney cancer. The DNA of the CDR3 is TGTGCCAGCACCCGTCTGGGGGAGACTACGCAGTATTTT. Encoded protein: CASTRLGETTQYF.